These 2 T cell receptor beta chains share one sample of origin, sequenced in a study of blood T cell repertoires in COVID-19. Measured with immunoSEQ multiplex PCR; TCRdb has only the in-frame clones, and not every one. The sample lists a few hundred thousand clones, 70% to 90% occurring once. Sequenced input: PBMCs or T cells enriched from blood (not recorded which). These TCRs come from a woman in her forties who had recovered from COVID-19.

The chain recombines TRBV28 with TRBJ1-4; D call uncertain. The germline V and J ends were trimmed by 7 bases and 0 bases, with 9 bases remaining between them. This CDR3 contains 14 residues. Per the germline V gene, CDR1 is MDHEN and CDR2 is SYDVKM. The CDR3 DNA reads as TGTGCCAGCATGGTACAGTCAACTAATGAAAAACTGTTTTTT. Protein: CASMVQSTNEKLFF.

CDR3 sequence reads: CASSRTQDLNTEAFF. CDR3 nucleotides: TGCGCCAGCAGCCGGACACAAGATTTGAACACTGAAGCTTTCTTT. This sequence joins TRBV4-1 and TRBJ1-1; possibly TRBD1 for D (5 bases). Germline V lookup: CDR1 MGHRA, CDR2 YSYEKL. The CDR3 loop spans 15 amino acids. Trimming left V 4 bases short and J 0 bases short, with 12 bases between.